The following is a T cell receptor (beta chain) sequence with its context. The data originate from a study of blood T cell repertoires in COVID-19. Overall study: Sources were T cells, B-cell-depleted T cells, or PBMCs; the material itself was cDNA or gDNA.

The CDR3 contains 14 residues. The V segment lost 3 bases and the J segment 7 bases; nucleotides outside the gene matches: 7. Germline loops: CDR1 SGHDT, CDR2 YYEEEE. In the source study's methods: The authors estimated nucleated cell counts from reference gene primer amplification. Clones were read by immunoSEQ multiplex PCR, and TCRdb kept only the in-frame ones, dropping some. That table is the source of V, J and clone size, and D and trimming were worked out from the DNA. The table records some 340,000 clones, approximately 81% of them present only once. The sequence was obtained from a woman aged 18-35 years with acute or convalescent COVID-19. The chain uses TRBV5-6 and TRBJ1-1; 9 nucleotides match TRBD1. The sample was peripheral blood. The CDR3 loop reads CASSSGQGMDEAFF. In DNA, the CDR3 is TGTGCCAGCAGCTCAGGACAGGGGATGGATGAAGCTTTCTTT.